The 17 T cell receptor beta chains in this list originate from one sample, sequenced in a study of T cells in Graves' hyperthyroidism and ophthalmopathy. Researchers amplified the TCR beta CDR3 regions from RNA transcripts. TCR CDR3 underwent first-round RT-PCR with the HTBI primer set. In TCRdb, the multiplex PCR reads were re-called with MiXCR into one record per CDR3 protein. The sample carries hundreds of thousands of distinct CDR3 sequences, around a sixth recorded once. Sequenced: blood. The receptors come from a young woman with Graves' hyperthyroidism.

This clonotype was counted many times. The genes are TRBV6-1 and TRBJ2-5; 15 nucleotides line up with TRBD2. Germline V gives CDR1 MNHNS, CDR2 SASEGT. CDR3 length equals 18 residues. J gave up 5 bases and V 5 bases, and 12 bases lay outside the gene matches. In nucleotides, the CDR3 is TGTGCCAGCAGTTATCTAGGACTAGCGGGAGGGCTGGGGGAGACCCAGTACTTC. It yields the protein CASSYLGLAGGLGETQYF.

This clonotype was detected only once. Given a much more abundant clone one base away, this may be a read error. As the CDR3 is not closed by the conserved phenylalanine or tryptophan, this likely results from a read error. The V gene is TRBV3-1, the J gene TRBJ1-4; maybe TRBD1 (5 bases). The CDR3 totals 15 residues. The V end lost 1 base, the J end lost 6 bases, and 12 bases lay between the germline ends. Germline loops: CDR1 LGHDT, CDR2 YNNKEL (reference sequence). CDR3 bases: TGTGCCAGCAGCCAAGCCAGGGAATTGTATGAAAAACTGTTTTGT. Translating it yields CASSQARELYEKLFC.

Many counts were recorded for this clonotype. V gene TRBV20-1 combines with J gene TRBJ2-7; 12 bases match TRBD2. The germline CDR1 and CDR2 sequences are DFQATT and SNEGSKA (reference sequence). The CDR3 is made up of 15 amino acids. The junction had 8 bases not matched to a gene; V was cut back by 5 bases and J by 3 bases. CDR3 coding DNA: TGCAGTGCTTCAACGACTAGCGGGAGAATCTACGAGCAGTACTTC. Amino acid sequence: CSASTTSGRIYEQYF.

Ten or more counts support this clonotype. The CDR3 bases are TGCAGCGGCCTCCGGGACATAGCGGACAATGAGCAGTTCTTC. It encodes CSGLRDIADNEQFF. V and J are TRBV29-1 and TRBJ2-1; D may be TRBD1 or TRBD2 (6 bases each). Germline CDR1 and CDR2: SQVTM and ANQGSEA. The CDR3 totals 14 residues. V lost 7 bases and J lost 5, with 18 bases in between.

The sample holds many counts of this clonotype. This rearrangement joins TRBV2 to TRBJ1-4, with TRBD1 identical over 8 bases. Germline CDR1 and CDR2: SNHLY and FYNNEI. V lost 8 bases, J lost 7 bases, and 9 bases stayed unmatched. There are 14 residues in the CDR3. DNA for the CDR3: TGTGCCAGCCAAAGGACAGGGAGCGGTGAAAAACTGTTTTTT. Amino acids: CASQRTGSGEKLFF.

This clonotype occurred many times. J is TRBJ2-3 and V is TRBV2; TRBD2 matches 13 bases. V lost 4 bases, J lost 0 bases, and 4 bases stayed unmatched. The V gene's germline CDR1 is SNHLY and CDR2 FYNNEI. The CDR3 totals 17 residues. As DNA, the CDR3 is TGTGCCAGCAGTGGGACTAGCGGGAGCTATAGCACAGATACGCAGTATTTT. It encodes CASSGTSGSYSTDTQYF.

V gene TRBV6-1 combines with J gene TRBJ1-1; perhaps TRBD1 as D (6 bases). Germline lookup yields CDR1 MNHNS and CDR2 SASEGT. V lost 4 bases and J lost 4, with 13 bases in between. This CDR3 region has 14 residues. This CDR3 is CASSVQGGITEAFF. The CDR3 DNA reads as TGTGCCAGCAGTGTACAGGGCGGGATCACTGAAGCTTTCTTT.

Ten or more counts support this clonotype. The chain combines TRBV30 with TRBJ1-3; 8 nucleotides line up with TRBD1. The ends lost 8 bases at V and 3 bases at J; junction bases unmatched: 6. CDR3 length: 13 amino acids. The germline V gene encodes CDR1 GTSNPN and CDR2 SVGIG (reference sequence). CDR3 nucleotides: TGTGCCATGGACAGGGCAGGTGGAAACACCATATATTTT. Its translation: CAMDRAGGNTIYF.

This clonotype was counted at least ten times. A much larger clone lies a single base off, so this may be a read error. The chain combines TRBV28 with TRBJ2-7; unclear D gene. This CDR3 is built from 13 residues. Germline values: CDR1 MDHEN, CDR2 SYDVKM. In nucleotides, the CDR3 is TGTGCCAGCAGTTTCGGCTCCTCCTACGGGCAGTACTTC. This gives the protein CASSFGSSYGQYF. Full variable domain (remainder filled in from reference TRBV28 and TRBJ2-7): DVKVTQSSRYLVKRTGEKVFLECVQDMDHENMFWYRQDPGLGLRLIYFSYDVKMKEKGDIPEGYSVSREKKERFSLILESASTNQTSMYLCASSFGSSYGQYFGPGTRLTVT.

CDR3 loop: CASSPEGGGVYGYTF. In DNA, the CDR3 is TGTGCCAGCAGCCCTGAGGGGGGGGGGGTCTATGGCTACACCTTC. This rearrangement joins TRBV27 to TRBJ1-2, with TRBD1 as a possible D gene (6 bases). The CDR3 has 15 amino acids. The germline V and J ends were trimmed by 6 bases and 4 bases, with 18 bases remaining between them. The germline CDR1 and CDR2 sequences are MNHEY and SMNVEV (reference sequence).

This clonotype occurred a few times. The chain combines TRBV19 with TRBJ1-5, with unresolved D. The CDR3 runs 15 residues. The germline V gene encodes CDR1 LNHDA and CDR2 SQIVND (reference sequence). Deletions cut 9 bases from V and 4 bases from J, with 19 bases between. The CDR3 sequence is CASAPRRGENQPQHF. The CDR3 nucleotides are TGTGCCAGCGCACCGCGACGGGGAGAAAATCAGCCCCAGCATTTT.

The V gene is TRBV7-9, the J gene TRBJ2-5, with D perhaps given as TRBD1 or TRBD2 (5 bases each). Trimming pared 6 bases from V and 5 bases from J, leaving 16 bases between. CDR1 and CDR2 (germline): SEHNR, FQNEAQ (reference sequence). This CDR3 has 14 residues. The CDR3 region is CASRKVGTAETQYF. CDR3 in DNA: TGTGCCAGCAGGAAAGTAGGGACGGCGGAGACCCAGTACTTC.

The rearrangement uses TRBV2 and TRBJ2-1, with TRBD2 identical over 14 bases. The CDR3 is made up of 15 amino acids. Germline V gene data show CDR1 as SNHLY and CDR2 as FYNNEI. The V and J ends lost 6 bases and 6 bases, in that order; junction bases with no gene match: 4. The CDR3 here is CASRRTSGRSNEQFF. The DNA for the CDR3 is TGTGCCAGCAGGCGGACTAGCGGGAGGAGCAATGAGCAGTTCTTC.

Ten or more counts support this clonotype. The CDR3: CSARDLRLAGAHKETQYF. As DNA, the CDR3 is TGCAGTGCTAGAGATCTGAGACTAGCGGGGGCCCACAAAGAGACCCAGTACTTC. The chain uses TRBV20-1 and TRBJ2-5; 12 bases agree with TRBD2. Germline V gene sequence: CDR1 DFQATT, CDR2 SNEGSKA (reference sequence). The CDR3 consists of 18 residues. The V segment lost 0 bases and the J segment 3 bases; nucleotides outside the gene matches: 11.

This clonotype was seen many times. V gene TRBV5-1 combines with J gene TRBJ2-7; TRBD2 matches 11 bases. Germline V gives CDR1 SGHRS, CDR2 YFSETQ. The CDR3 is 15 residues long. Germline trimming cut 1 base from V and 4 bases from J; bases unmatched to any gene: 4. The CDR3 spells CASSLTGTSGYEQYF. The CDR3 nucleotides read TGCGCCAGCAGCTTGACCGGGACTAGCGGATACGAGCAGTACTTC.

This clonotype was counted many times. Here the CDR3 reads CSVDAGLEGDEQYF. In nucleotides, the CDR3 is TGCAGCGTTGACGCAGGACTAGAGGGGGACGAGCAGTACTTC. V gene TRBV29-1 combines with J gene TRBJ2-7; a possible D gene is TRBD2 (7 bases). V was shortened by 3 bases and J by 5 bases, with 17 bases between the two germline ends. Per germline, CDR1 SQVTM and CDR2 ANQGSEA. The CDR3 covers 14 residues.

This clonotype has just a few counts. The CDR3 DNA reads TGTGCCAGCAGCGTCGCCGGGACAGGGTTTTCCAATGAGCAGTTCTTC. Amino acid sequence: CASSVAGTGFSNEQFF. V and J are TRBV9 and TRBJ2-1, with 9 bases identical to TRBD1. J lost 6 bases, V lost 2 bases, and 9 bases had no gene match. The CDR3 sequence is 16 residues long. Per germline, CDR1 SGDLS and CDR2 YYNGEE.